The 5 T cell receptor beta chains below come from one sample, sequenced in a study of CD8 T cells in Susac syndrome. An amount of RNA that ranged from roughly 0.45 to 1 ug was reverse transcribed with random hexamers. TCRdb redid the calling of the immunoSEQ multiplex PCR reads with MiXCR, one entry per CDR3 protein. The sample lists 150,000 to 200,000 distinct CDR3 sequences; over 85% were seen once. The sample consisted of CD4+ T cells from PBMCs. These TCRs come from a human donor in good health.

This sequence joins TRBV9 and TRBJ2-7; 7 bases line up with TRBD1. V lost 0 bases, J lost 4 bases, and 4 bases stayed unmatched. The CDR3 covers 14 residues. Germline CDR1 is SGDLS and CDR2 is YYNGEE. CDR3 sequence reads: CASSVVGDSYEQYF. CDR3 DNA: TGTGCCAGCAGCGTAGTTGGGGACAGTTACGAGCAGTACTTC. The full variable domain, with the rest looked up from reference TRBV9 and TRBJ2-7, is DSGVTQTPKHLITATGQRVTLRCSPRSGDLSVYWYQQSLDQGLQFLIQYYNGEERAKGNILERFSAQQFPDLHSELNLSSLELGDSALYFCASSVVGDSYEQYFGPGTRLTVT.

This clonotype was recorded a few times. CDR3 in DNA: TGTGCCAGCAGCCAGGGGACCTACAATGAGCAGTTCTTC. This sequence encodes CASSQGTYNEQFF. V and J are TRBV14 and TRBJ2-1; D gene uncertain. V lost 3 bases to trimming and J lost 2 bases, with 5 bases between them. Germline V gives CDR1 SGHDN, CDR2 FVKESK. The CDR3 has 13 amino acids.

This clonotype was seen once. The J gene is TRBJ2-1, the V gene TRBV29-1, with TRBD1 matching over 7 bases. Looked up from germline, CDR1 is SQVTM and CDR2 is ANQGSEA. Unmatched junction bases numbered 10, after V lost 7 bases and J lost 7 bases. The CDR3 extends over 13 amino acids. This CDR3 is CSAQGTSNNEQFF. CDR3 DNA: TGCAGCGCACAGGGGACCTCTAATAATGAGCAGTTCTTC.

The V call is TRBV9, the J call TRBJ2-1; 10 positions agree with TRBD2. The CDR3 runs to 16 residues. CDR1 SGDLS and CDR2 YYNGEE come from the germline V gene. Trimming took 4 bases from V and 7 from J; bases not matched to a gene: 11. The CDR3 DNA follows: TGTGCCAGCAGCCTCCAGGTCCTAGCGGGAGTGAATGAGCAGTTCTTC. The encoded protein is CASSLQVLAGVNEQFF. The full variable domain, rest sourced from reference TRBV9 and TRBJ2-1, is DSGVTQTPKHLITATGQRVTLRCSPRSGDLSVYWYQQSLDQGLQFLIQYYNGEERAKGNILERFSAQQFPDLHSELNLSSLELGDSALYFCASSLQVLAGVNEQFFGPGTRLTVL.

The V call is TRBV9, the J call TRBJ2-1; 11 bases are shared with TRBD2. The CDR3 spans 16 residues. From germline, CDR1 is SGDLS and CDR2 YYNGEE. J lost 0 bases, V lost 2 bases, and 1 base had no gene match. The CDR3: CASSVSGRGSYNEQFF. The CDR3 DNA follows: TGTGCCAGCAGCGTTAGCGGGAGGGGCTCCTACAATGAGCAGTTCTTC.